Each of the 5 T cell receptor beta chains below was sequenced from the same sample in a study of technical replicates of blood from several donors. TCRdb's table, derived via immunoSEQ multiplex PCR, lists solely in-frame clones and lacks some. The profile shows 60,000 to 80,000 clones, around nine tenths of them singletons. The sample was PBMCs. The source of these receptors is a human donor in good health. Some clones in this sample may be carry-over from other donors' samples.

The rearrangement uses TRBV6-6 and TRBJ1-2; 7 bases match TRBD1. This CDR3 spans 11 amino acids. CDR1 MNHNY and CDR2 SVGAGI come from the germline V gene (reference sequence). J was trimmed by 12 bases and V by 5 bases; bases with no gene match: 6. CDR3 sequence reads: CASSITGENTF. The CDR3 region has the DNA TGTGCCAGCAGTATAACAGGGGAAAACACCTTC.

The rearrangement joins TRBV7-9 to TRBJ1-2; tentative D call: TRBD1 (5 bases). V was shortened by 4 bases and J by 2 bases, with 20 bases between the two germline ends. This CDR3 region has 17 residues. Germline CDR1 reads SEHNR; CDR2 reads FQNEAQ (reference sequence). CDR3 bases: TGTGCCAGCAGCTGGGTAAGGGGCAGGGAATCCAACTATGGCTACACCTTC. The encoded protein is CASSWVRGRESNYGYTF.

The chain uses TRBV6-5 and TRBJ1-2; possibly TRBD1 for D (5 bases). This CDR3 contains 13 residues. CDR1 MNHEY and CDR2 SVGAGI come from the germline V gene. V was pared by 2 bases and J by 6 bases, with 10 bases between. The CDR3 DNA is TGTGCCAGCAGTTACACAGGCAGCCATGGCTACACCTTC. Residues: CASSYTGSHGYTF.

This clone was counted between two and nine times. V and J are TRBV27 and TRBJ2-2, with 7 bases identical to TRBD2. The CDR3 has 16 amino acids. The ends lost 0 bases at V and 5 bases at J; junction bases unmatched: 6. Germline V CDR1 and CDR2: MNHEY, SMNVEV (reference sequence). The CDR3 spells CASSLSVGRLTGELFF. The CDR3 coding sequence is TGTGCCAGCAGTTTATCTGTCGGGAGGTTGACCGGGGAGCTGTTTTTT.

This clone was detected only a few times. The chain employs TRBV7-8 and TRBJ2-2; a possible D gene is TRBD1 (7 bases). The CDR3 is 17 amino acids. V dropped 5 bases and J dropped 0 bases, with 16 bases sitting between them. Germline lookup yields CDR1 SGHVS and CDR2 FQNEAQ. The CDR3 here is CASSPRGAGSNTGELFF. The CDR3 bases are TGTGCCAGCAGCCCCAGGGGGGCGGGTTCGAACACCGGGGAGCTGTTTTTT.